Listed below are T cell receptor beta chains from one sample, sequenced in a study of cytomegalovirus exposure and HLA in healthy donors. Clones were read by immunoSEQ multiplex PCR, and TCRdb kept only the in-frame ones, dropping some. The sample yields fewer than 150,000 clones, around 74% seen once. Sequencing was carried out using PBMCs. The receptors stem from a man aged 55 to 70 in good health and CMV-seropositive. CDR3s include the opening cysteine and the closing phenylalanine or tryptophan. The D gene is left open where the match is weak. A row's size may be missing; if present it is once, few, many or a size class.

J,V,D,size,CDR3,DNA
TRBJ2-2,TRBV7-6,NA,NA,CASSRTANTGELFF,TGTGCCAGCAGCCGGACAGCGAACACCGGGGAGCTGTTTTTT
TRBJ1-1,TRBV5-1,NA,few,CASSLSGVDTEAFF,TGCGCCAGCAGCTTGTCGGGGGTCGACACTGAAGCTTTCTTT
TRBJ1-1,TRBV19,TRBD1,NA,CASRDPGQGVGAFF,TGTGCCAGTAGAGATCCGGGACAGGGGGTAGGAGCTTTCTTT
TRBJ1-1,TRBV5-5,NA,NA,CASSFVQGGTEAFF,TGTGCCAGCAGCTTCGTTCAGGGAGGAACTGAAGCTTTCTTT
TRBJ1-2,TRBV18,NA,NA,CASSPLARGGYGYTF,TGTGCCAGCTCACCGCTCGCCCGGGGTGGTTATGGCTACACCTTC
TRBJ2-1,TRBV7-3,TRBD2,NA,CASSPGGSSYNEQFF,TGTGCCAGCAGCCCCGGCGGGAGCTCCTACAATGAGCAGTTCTTC
TRBJ2-7,TRBV9,TRBD2,NA,CASSVGSSGSYEQYF,TGTGCCAGCAGCGTAGGATCTAGCGGGAGTTACGAGCAGTACTTC
TRBJ2-7,TRBV28,TRBD1,NA,CASMGHRGSYEQYF,TGTGCCAGCATGGGGCACAGGGGGTCCTACGAGCAGTACTTC
TRBJ1-4,TRBV27,TRBD1,NA,CASSPGTGIEKLFF,TGTGCCAGCAGTCCAGGGACAGGGATTGAAAAACTGTTTTTT
TRBJ1-3,TRBV5-1,NA,NA,CASSFNGLGNTIYF,TGCGCCAGCAGCTTCAATGGACTTGGAAACACCATATATTTT
TRBJ2-3,TRBV19,TRBD2,once,CASSSGGGTDTQYF,TGTGCCAGTAGTTCTGGGGGGGGCACAGATACGCAGTATTTT
TRBJ2-5,TRBV5-1,TRBD2,NA,CASSPRGLGALRQETQYF,TGCGCCAGCAGCCCCAGGGGACTAGGCGCCCTCCGCCAAGAGACCCAGTACTTC
TRBJ2-7,TRBV9,TRBD2,NA,CASSVGLAGREQYF,TGTGCCAGCAGCGTAGGTCTAGCGGGGCGCGAGCAGTACTTC
TRBJ2-7,TRBV2,NA,NA,CASSEGSFIYEQYF,TGTGCCAGCAGTGAAGGGAGTTTCATCTACGAGCAGTACTTC
TRBJ2-7,TRBV4-2,TRBD2,NA,CASSQLSGTTSYEQYF,TGTGCCAGCAGCCAACTTAGCGGGACTACCTCCTACGAGCAGTACTTC
TRBJ2-7,TRBV11-3,NA,NA,CASSLQEDYEQYF,TGTGCCAGCAGCTTACAAGAGGACTACGAGCAGTACTTC
TRBJ1-5,TRBV30,TRBD1,NA,CAWRNRDRMNQPQHF,TGTGCCTGGAGAAACCGGGACAGGATGAATCAGCCCCAGCATTTT
TRBJ1-1,TRBV27,NA,few,CASSPFSGYTEAFF,TGTGCCAGCAGTCCGTTCTCAGGGTACACTGAAGCTTTCTTT
TRBJ2-5,TRBV5-1,TRBD1,NA,CASSVNPGQYYQETQYF,TGCGCCAGCAGCGTAAACCCGGGACAGTATTACCAAGAGACCCAGTACTTC
TRBJ2-7,TRBV5-1,TRBD2,few,CASSRGLAGSSYEQYF,TGCGCCAGCAGCCGGGGACTAGCGGGTAGCTCCTACGAGCAGTACTTC
TRBJ2-3,TRBV5-4,TRBD2,NA,CASRTGLANTDTQYF,TGTGCCAGCAGAACCGGACTAGCAAACACAGATACGCAGTATTTT
TRBJ1-1,TRBV29-1,NA,NA,CSVESQGNTEAFF,TGCAGCGTTGAAAGTCAGGGGAACACTGAAGCTTTCTTT
TRBJ1-2,TRBV28,TRBD1,NA,CASSPGGAGYGYTF,TGTGCCAGCAGTCCAGGGGGCGCGGGATATGGCTACACCTTC
TRBJ2-3,TRBV11-3,NA,NA,CASSLGLAPDTQYF,TGTGCCAGCAGCTTAGGGCTAGCGCCAGATACGCAGTATTTT
TRBJ2-1,TRBV13,TRBD2,few,CASSPSSGTYNEQFF,TGTGCCAGCAGCCCTTCTAGCGGGACCTACAATGAGCAGTTCTTC
TRBJ1-1,TRBV5-4,NA,NA,CASSLDRVILTEAFF,TGTGCCAGCAGCTTGGACAGGGTTATTTTGACTGAAGCTTTCTTT
TRBJ1-6,TRBV9,TRBD1,NA,CASSATGVSNSPLHF,TGTGCCAGCAGCGCGACAGGGGTGAGTAATTCACCCCTCCACTTT
TRBJ2-7,TRBV7-9,NA,NA,CASSLARGELTEQYF,TGTGCCAGCAGCTTAGCGCGCGGGGAGTTAACCGAGCAGTACTTC
TRBJ2-1,TRBV5-5,NA,NA,CASSQGGTGQYNEQFF,TGTGCCAGCAGCCAGGGAGGGACAGGCCAATACAATGAGCAGTTCTTC
TRBJ1-1,TRBV5-6,NA,NA,CASSLEGGTEAFF,TGTGCCAGCAGCTTGGAGGGAGGCACTGAAGCTTTCTTT
TRBJ2-7,TRBV5-5,TRBD1,few,CASSLGGTGHGEQYF,TGTGCCAGCAGCTTAGGCGGGACAGGGCACGGCGAGCAGTACTTC
TRBJ2-2,TRBV7-9,NA,NA,CASSFYPNTGELFF,TGTGCCAGCAGCTTCTACCCAAACACCGGGGAGCTGTTTTTT
TRBJ1-2,TRBV27,TRBD1,once,CASSFGRGNYGYTF,TGTGCCAGCAGTTTTGGCAGGGGGAACTATGGCTACACCTTC
TRBJ2-1,TRBV6-1,NA,many,CASSEVYSTYNEQFF,TGTGCCAGCAGTGAAGTTTACAGTACCTACAATGAGCAGTTCTTC
TRBJ2-5,TRBV9,TRBD2,NA,CASSVGTSGQETQYF,TGTGCCAGCAGCGTAGGAACTAGCGGGCAAGAGACCCAGTACTTC
TRBJ1-3,TRBV5-4,NA,NA,CASSTGRSSGNTIYF,TGTGCCAGCAGCACAGGACGCTCCTCTGGAAACACCATATATTTT
TRBJ2-7,TRBV30,NA,once,CAWFRGGEQYF,TGTGCCTGGTTCAGGGGTGGAGAGCAGTACTTC